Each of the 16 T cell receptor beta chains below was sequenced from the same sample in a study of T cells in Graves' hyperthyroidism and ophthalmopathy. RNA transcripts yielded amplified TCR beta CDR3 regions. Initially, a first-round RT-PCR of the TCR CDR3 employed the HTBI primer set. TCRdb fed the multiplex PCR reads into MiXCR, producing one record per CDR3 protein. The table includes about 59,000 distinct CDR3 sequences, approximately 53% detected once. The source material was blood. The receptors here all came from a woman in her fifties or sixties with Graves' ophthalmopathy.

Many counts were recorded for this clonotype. The CDR3 coding sequence is TGTGCCAGCAGTGACTTTTTGGGGACACGCGGGGAGCTGTTTTTT. This gives the protein CASSDFLGTRGELFF. The chain has TRBV28 and TRBJ2-2, with a possible D match to TRBD1 (6 bases). The CDR3 runs 15 residues. Trimming took off 5 bases at V and 7 bases at J, with 17 bases between the two ends. The V gene's germline CDR1 is MDHEN and CDR2 SYDVKM.

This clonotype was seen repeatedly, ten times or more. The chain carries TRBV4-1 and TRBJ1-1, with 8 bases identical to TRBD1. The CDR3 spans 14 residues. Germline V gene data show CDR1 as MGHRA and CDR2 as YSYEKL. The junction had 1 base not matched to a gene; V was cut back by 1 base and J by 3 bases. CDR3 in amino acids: CASSQAGQDTEAFF. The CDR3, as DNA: TGCGCCAGCAGCCAAGCGGGACAGGACACTGAAGCTTTCTTT.

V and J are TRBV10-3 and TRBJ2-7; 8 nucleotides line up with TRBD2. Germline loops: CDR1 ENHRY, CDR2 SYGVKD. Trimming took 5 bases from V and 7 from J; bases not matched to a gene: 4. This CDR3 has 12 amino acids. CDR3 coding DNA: TGTGCCATCAGTACTAGCGGATGGGAGCAGTACTTC. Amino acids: CAISTSGWEQYF.

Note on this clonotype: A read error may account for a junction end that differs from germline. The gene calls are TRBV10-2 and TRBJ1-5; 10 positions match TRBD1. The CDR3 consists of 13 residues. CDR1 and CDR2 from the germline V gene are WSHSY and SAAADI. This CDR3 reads CASSKGDRGPQHF. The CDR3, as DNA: TGTGCCAGCAGTAAAGGGGACAGGGGGCCCCAGCATTTT.

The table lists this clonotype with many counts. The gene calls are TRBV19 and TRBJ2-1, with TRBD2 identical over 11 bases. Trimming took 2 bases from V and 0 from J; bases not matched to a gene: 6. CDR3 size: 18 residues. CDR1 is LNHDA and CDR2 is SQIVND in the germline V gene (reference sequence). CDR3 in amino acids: CASSITSGSRSSYNEQFF. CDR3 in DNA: TGTGCCAGTAGTATAACTAGCGGGAGCCGTAGCTCCTACAATGAGCAGTTCTTC. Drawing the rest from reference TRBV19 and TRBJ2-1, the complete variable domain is DGGITQSPKYLFRKEGQNVTLSCEQNLNHDAMYWYRQDPGQGLRLIYYSQIVNDFQKGDIAEGYSVSREKKESFPLTVTSAQKNPTAFYLCASSITSGSRSSYNEQFFGPGTRLTVL.

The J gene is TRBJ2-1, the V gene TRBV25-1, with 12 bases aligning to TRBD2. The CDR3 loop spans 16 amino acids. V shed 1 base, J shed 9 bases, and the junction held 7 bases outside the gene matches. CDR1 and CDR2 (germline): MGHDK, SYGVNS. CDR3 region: CASSESVASGRGEQFF. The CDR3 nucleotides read TGTGCCAGCAGTGAATCCGTAGCTAGCGGGAGGGGTGAGCAGTTCTTC.

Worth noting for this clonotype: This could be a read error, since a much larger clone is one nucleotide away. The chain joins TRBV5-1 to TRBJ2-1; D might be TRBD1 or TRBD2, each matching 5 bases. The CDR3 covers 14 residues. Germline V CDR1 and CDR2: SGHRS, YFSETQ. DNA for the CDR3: TGCGCCAGCAGCCAGCAGGGAGAAAACAATGGGCAGTTCTTC. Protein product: CASSQQGENNGQFF.

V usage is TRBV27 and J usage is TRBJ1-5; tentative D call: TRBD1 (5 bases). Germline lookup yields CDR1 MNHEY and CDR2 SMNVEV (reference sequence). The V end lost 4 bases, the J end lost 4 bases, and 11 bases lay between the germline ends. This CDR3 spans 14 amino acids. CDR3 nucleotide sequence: TGTGCCAGCAGTTCGCTAGGGGTGAATCAGCCCCAGCATTTT. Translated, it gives CASSSLGVNQPQHF.

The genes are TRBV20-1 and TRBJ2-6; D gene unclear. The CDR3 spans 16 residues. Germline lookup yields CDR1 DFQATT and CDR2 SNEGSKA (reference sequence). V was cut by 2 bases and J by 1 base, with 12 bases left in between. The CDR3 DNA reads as TGCAGTGCTAGATCGCGTTATGGGTCTGGGGCCAACGTCCTGACTTTC. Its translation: CSARSRYGSGANVLTF.

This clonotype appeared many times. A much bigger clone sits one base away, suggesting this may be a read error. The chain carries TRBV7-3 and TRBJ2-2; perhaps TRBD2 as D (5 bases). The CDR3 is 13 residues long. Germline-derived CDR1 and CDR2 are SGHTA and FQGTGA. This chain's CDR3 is CASSLTGSGELLF. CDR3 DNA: TGTGCCAGCAGCTTAACAGGTTCCGGGGAGCTGCTTTTT.

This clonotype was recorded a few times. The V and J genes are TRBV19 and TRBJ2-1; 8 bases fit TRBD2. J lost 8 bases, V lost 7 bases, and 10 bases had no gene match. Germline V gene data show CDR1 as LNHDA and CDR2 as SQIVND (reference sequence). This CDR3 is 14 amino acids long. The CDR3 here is CASKRREGHYEQFF. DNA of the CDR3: TGTGCCAGTAAAAGACGGGAGGGCCATTATGAGCAGTTCTTC.

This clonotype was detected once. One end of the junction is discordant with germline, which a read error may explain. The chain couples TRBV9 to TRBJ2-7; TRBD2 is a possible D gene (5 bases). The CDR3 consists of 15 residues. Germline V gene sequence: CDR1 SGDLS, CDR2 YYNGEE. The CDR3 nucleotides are TGTGCCAGCAGCGCCGGACCGTTAGAGTACGGGGAGCTGTACTTC. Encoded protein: CASSAGPLEYGELYF.

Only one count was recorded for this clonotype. The CDR3 DNA reads as TGTGCCAGCAGCTTGGGCGGACAGAACCACAATGAGCAGTTCTTC. Translating it yields CASSLGGQNHNEQFF. V gene TRBV5-4 combines with J gene TRBJ2-1, with D perhaps matching TRBD1 (6 bases). The V and J ends lost 0 bases and 5 bases respectively, with 12 bases between them. The CDR3 has 15 residues. The germline gives CDR1 SGHNT, CDR2 YYREEE (reference sequence).

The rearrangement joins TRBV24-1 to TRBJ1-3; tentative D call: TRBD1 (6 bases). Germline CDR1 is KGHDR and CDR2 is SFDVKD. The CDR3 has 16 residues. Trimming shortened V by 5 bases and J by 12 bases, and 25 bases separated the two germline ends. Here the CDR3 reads CATSVGRAGGSSIIYF. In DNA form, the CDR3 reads TGTGCCACCAGTGTAGGTAGAGCGGGGGGCTCGAGCATCATATATTTT.

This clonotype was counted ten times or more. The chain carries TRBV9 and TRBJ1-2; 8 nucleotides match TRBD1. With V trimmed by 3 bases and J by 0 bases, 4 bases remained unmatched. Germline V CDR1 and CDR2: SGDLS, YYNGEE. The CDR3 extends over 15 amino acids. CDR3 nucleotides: TGTGCCAGCAGCGACTACAGGGGGACTAACTATGGCTACACCTTC. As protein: CASSDYRGTNYGYTF.

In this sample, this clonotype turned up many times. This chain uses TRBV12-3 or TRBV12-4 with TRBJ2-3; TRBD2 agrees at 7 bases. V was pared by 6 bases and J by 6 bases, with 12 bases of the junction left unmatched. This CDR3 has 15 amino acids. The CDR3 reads CASRRDSGAGDTQYF. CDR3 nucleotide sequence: TGTGCCAGCAGGCGCGACTCGGGAGCGGGGGATACGCAGTATTTT.